This T cell receptor (beta chain) was captured by sequencing in a study of blood T cells in healthy people across ages. Findings and limits, study-wide: Older individuals had lower TCR beta diversity per million T cells (the decline was roughly linear).

Germline V gene data show CDR1 as MNHEY and CDR2 as SMNVEV (reference sequence). J gave up 2 bases and V 3 bases, and 7 bases lay outside the gene matches. The CDR3 is 15 residues long. This clonotype was counted only a few times. Its target is not known. The use of a sample-barcoded 5' primer and a J-beta primer mix characterized a second PCR of about 7 to 12 cycles. TCRdb analysed the 5' RACE reads with MiXCR anew, one entry per CDR3 protein. In the table there are roughly 1.6 million distinct CDR3 sequences, about 35% of which are singletons. The chain carries TRBV27 and TRBJ2-7, with 7 bases that match TRBD1. Sequencing was done on a sample of blood. The sequence came from a woman aged 30 to 39 in good health. The DNA of the CDR3 is TGTGCCAGCAGTTTCGGACAGGATGGGGCCTACGAGCAGTACTTC. It codes for CASSFGQDGAYEQYF.